A single sample is the source of the 8 T cell receptor beta chains below, sequenced in a study of T-cell reconstitution after alpha-beta-depleted transplantation in children. Preparation of the TCRbeta library involved a method that used unique molecular identifiers. TCRdb reanalysed the PCR reads using MiXCR and keeps one entry per CDR3 protein. The sample lists about 980,000 distinct CDR3 sequences, around 30% occurring once. This specimen was PBMCs, mostly from graft donor cells, taken 360 days after TCRalphabeta/CD19-depleted stem cell transplant. The receptors here all came from a boy under two years old who had a stem cell transplant for SCID, so the T cells may come from the graft donor.

This clonotype has a handful of counts. The rearrangement joins TRBV4-2 to TRBJ2-2; D not certain. Trimming cost V 0 bases and J 1 base, with 15 bases left between them. The CDR3 loop spans 18 amino acids. The germline CDR1 and CDR2 sequences are LGHNA and YNFKEQ. The CDR3: CASSQDVGSLMNTGELFF. The CDR3 DNA is TGTGCCAGCAGCCAAGATGTCGGAAGCCTCATGAACACCGGGGAGCTGTTTTTT.

The chain is built from TRBV28 and TRBJ2-1, with D tentatively TRBD2 (6 bases). CDR1 and CDR2 (germline): MDHEN, SYDVKM. The CDR3 is 17 amino acids. V was pared by 3 bases and J by 1 base, with 16 bases between. In DNA, the CDR3 is TGTGCCAGCAGTTTCGGAGGGTATAGAGGGTCCTACAATGAGCAGTTCTTC. It translates to CASSFGGYRGSYNEQFF.

This clonotype was recorded a few times. The chain combines TRBV20-1 with TRBJ2-3, with TRBD2 matching 7 bases. Germline loops: CDR1 DFQATT, CDR2 SNEGSKA (reference sequence). The CDR3 has 18 amino acids. J lost 5 bases, V lost 3 bases, and 20 bases had no gene match. CDR3 sequence (DNA): TGCAGTGCTAGTGCGGTTGGTTACCAAGGCGGGGGTTTAGATACGCAGTATTTT. Translating gives CSASAVGYQGGGLDTQYF.

V gene TRBV28 combines with J gene TRBJ2-2; 7 bases line up with TRBD2. Per germline, CDR1 MDHEN and CDR2 SYDVKM. Trimming took 6 bases from V and 3 from J; bases not matched to a gene: 4. There are 14 residues in the CDR3. The CDR3 loop reads CASRWGGDTGELFF. The CDR3 bases are TGTGCCAGCAGATGGGGGGGGGACACCGGGGAGCTGTTTTTT.

The genes are TRBV5-1 and TRBJ2-1; 8 bases align to TRBD2. The CDR3 has 15 residues. The germline V gene encodes CDR1 SGHRS and CDR2 YFSETQ. V gave up 10 bases and J gave up 0 bases; unmatched junction bases: 9. The CDR3 DNA reads TGCGCCGGCCTCTTCGCGGGGGGCTCCTACAATGAGCAGTTCTTC. It yields the protein CAGLFAGGSYNEQFF.

This clonotype was counted many times. The rearrangement joins TRBV9 to TRBJ2-2; a weak D match, TRBD1 (5 bases). CDR1 SGDLS and CDR2 YYNGEE come from the germline V gene. The CDR3 is 16 residues long. Trimming took off 1 base at V and 6 bases at J, with 16 bases between the two ends. CDR3 sequence (DNA): TGTGCCAGCAGCGTAACAACAGGTGCCTCGCCCGGGGAGCTGTTTTTT. This gives the protein CASSVTTGASPGELFF.

This chain connects TRBV7-9 to TRBJ2-1; no firm D call. The V gene's germline CDR1 is SEHNR and CDR2 FQNEAQ (reference sequence). The length of the CDR3 is 14 residues. Trimming removed 3 bases at V and 0 bases at J, with 6 bases between. CDR3 coding DNA: TGTGCCAGCAGCTTGTTTAGCTCCTACAATGAGCAGTTCTTC. Protein sequence: CASSLFSSYNEQFF.

Many counts were recorded for this clonotype. The chain links TRBV10-3 to TRBJ2-7, with a possible D match to TRBD1 (6 bases). The CDR3 runs 13 residues. CDR1 ENHRY and CDR2 SYGVKD come from the germline V gene. Trimming removed 7 bases from V and 5 bases from J, with 15 bases in between. The CDR3 region has the DNA TGTGCCATCAAAAGCAACAGGGATGACGAGCAGTACTTC. Amino acids: CAIKSNRDDEQYF.